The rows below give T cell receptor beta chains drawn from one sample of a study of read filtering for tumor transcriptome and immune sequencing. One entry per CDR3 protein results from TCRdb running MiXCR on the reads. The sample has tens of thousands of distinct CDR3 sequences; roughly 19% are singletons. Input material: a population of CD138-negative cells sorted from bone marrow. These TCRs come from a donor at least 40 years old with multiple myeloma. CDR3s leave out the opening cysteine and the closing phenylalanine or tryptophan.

SADLGTDAQY,TRBV20-1,TRBJ2-3
ASRAPGAMNTEAF,TRBV28,TRBJ1-1
ASSSLQETQY,TRBV28,TRBJ2-5
ASSYGWAGELF,TRBV28,TRBJ2-2
ASSEAGPPYGYT,TRBV6-1,TRBJ1-2
ASSIRTDSHNQPQH,TRBV19,TRBJ1-5
ASSFDSGRSYNEQF,TRBV5-6,TRBJ2-1
ASSFSGRYDEQF,TRBV7-2,TRBJ2-1
SASSIQEQY,TRBV20-1,TRBJ2-7
ASSFSGTPYNEQF,TRBV5-1,TRBJ2-1
ASSRAEGGYT,TRBV6-6,TRBJ1-2
AISAGLAGVNEQF,TRBV10-3,TRBJ2-1
ASSFPGTSGSNEQF,TRBV7-3,TRBJ2-1
SVRTSGSLTQY,TRBV29-1,TRBJ2-7
ASSFTGGLGSYNEQF,TRBV5-1,TRBJ2-1
ASSWITGGETQY,TRBV5-1,TRBJ2-5
SARPSGGSINEQF,TRBV29-1,TRBJ2-1
SARRGGLAGPRTDTQY,TRBV20-1,TRBJ2-3
SAGTYEQL,TRBV20-1,TRBJ2-1
ASSEAQGIVYGYT,TRBV2,TRBJ1-2
ASRQTGLETQY,TRBV6-1,TRBJ2-5
ASSPSRGNEQF,TRBV18,TRBJ2-1
ASSTPGQLYEQY,TRBV2,TRBJ2-7
ASTLTSGRFGANVLT,TRBV12-3/TRBV12-4,TRBJ2-6
SAMLRTSPKETQY,TRBV20-1,TRBJ2-5
ASSLTSDFGQETQY,TRBV7-9,TRBJ2-5
ASSLVFGSTDTQY,TRBV7-8,TRBJ2-3
ASTGQGVLNEQF,TRBV12-3/TRBV12-4,TRBJ2-1
ASSSTGEVNQPQH,TRBV19,TRBJ1-5
SPRESSYNEQF,TRBV20-1,TRBJ2-1
ASSPDSSLH,TRBV7-9,TRBJ1-6
AIASGSITYNEQF,TRBV10-3,TRBJ2-1
ASTRQLCEQY,TRBV4-1,TRBJ2-7
ASSVGQGGNQPQH,TRBV9,TRBJ1-5
ASSFGLQPQH,TRBV7-9,TRBJ1-5
ASSAPPGTQY,TRBV7-8,TRBJ2-5
ASTGTAGSGETQY,TRBV9,TRBJ2-5
CAVPGQERTDTQY,TRBV20-1,TRBJ2-3
ASKEVGTLYNEQF,TRBV12-3/TRBV12-4,TRBJ2-1
ASSFQGGSYEQY,TRBV12-3/TRBV12-4,TRBJ2-7
SASRGDEKLF,TRBV20-1,TRBJ1-4
ASSLEWDREQQF,TRBV7-2,TRBJ2-1
ASSYGGRRSTDTQY,TRBV6-5,TRBJ2-3
ASSFPGRNTEAF,TRBV7-8,TRBJ1-1
SARATRGGEETQY,TRBV20-1,TRBJ2-5
ASSPTGNPYEQY,TRBV5-1,TRBJ2-7
ASSSGRGQETQY,TRBV5-1,TRBJ2-5
SATGSGRFYEQF,TRBV20-1,TRBJ2-1
ASKIAGLPQETQY,TRBV2,TRBJ2-5
ASSPNGQVGNTEAF,TRBV5-1,TRBJ1-1
ASDGLAGSTGELF,TRBV12-5,TRBJ2-2
ASGERGGEKLF,TRBV12-3/TRBV12-4,TRBJ1-4
ASSWGIAEAF,TRBV19,TRBJ1-1
ASSISLSGTGIGQPQH,TRBV19,TRBJ1-5
ASNIAGDTQY,TRBV11-2,TRBJ2-3
ASSIPGLAGGSEQF,TRBV19,TRBJ2-1